This TCR beta chain was captured in a study of human T cells and chemical hapten exposure. Stated time point: patch test 1, 2 weeks after DPC sensitization. Treatment indicated: therapeutic diphenylcyclopropenone sensitization with weekly scalp DPC. Using its own MiXCR run on the RACE reads, TCRdb lists one record per CDR3 protein. The repertoire holds around 300,000 distinct CDR3 sequences, with around 7% as singletons. CDR1 is SGHTA and CDR2 is FQGNSA in the germline V gene. The CDR3 totals 14 residues. Trimming stripped 3 bases from V and 2 bases from J, with 9 bases between. The source of this sequence is a woman under 30 with alopecia areata. Some clones in this sample may be carry-over from other donors' samples. The rearrangement links TRBV7-2 to TRBJ2-3; D ambiguous. Sequences were derived from whole blood, sampled in connection with sensitization to the hapten diphenylcyclopropenone (DPC). The CDR3 protein is CASSFARSTDTQYF. The CDR3 nucleotides are TGTGCCAGCAGCTTCGCACGCTCCACAGATACGCAGTATTTT.